Following are 16 T cell receptor beta chains from one sample sequenced in a study of CD8+ T cells in alopecia areata. RNA extraction and reverse transcription yielded cDNA as sequencing template. Sequenced by immunoSEQ multiplex PCR; TCRdb stores in-frame clones only, minus some. The profile shows some 200,000 clones, more than 45% of them singletons. The treatment is: oral pan-JAK inhibitor, 5-10 mg twice daily. Sequenced here: CD4+ T cells sorted from blood, sampled at week 24, from a patient treated with tofacitinib. The receptors here all came from a human donor with alopecia areata.

V is TRBV29-1 and J is TRBJ2-3; 15 bases line up with TRBD2. The CDR3 length is 17 residues. Germline V gene sequence: CDR1 SQVTM, CDR2 ANQGSEA. Written as DNA, the CDR3 is TGCAGTGAGGTCGGGACTAGCGGGGGGTCTGGCACAGATACGCAGTATTTT. Residues: CSEVGTSGGSGTDTQYF.

This clone has a handful of counts. The chain couples TRBV9 to TRBJ2-1, with a weak D call TRBD1 (6 bases). Germline V CDR1 and CDR2: SGDLS, YYNGEE. The CDR3 covers 13 residues. V lost 0 bases and J 6 bases, leaving 7 bases between the germline ends. The DNA of the CDR3 is TGTGCCAGCAGCGTAGACAGGGTCAATGAGCAGTTCTTC. Its translation is CASSVDRVNEQFF.

This rearrangement joins TRBV5-1 to TRBJ1-2, with no clear D. There are 13 residues in the CDR3. Trimming removed 0 bases from V and 3 bases from J, with 6 bases in between. Per the germline V gene, CDR1 is SGHRS and CDR2 is YFSETQ. The CDR3: CASSLGNDYGYTF. The CDR3 DNA reads as TGCGCCAGCAGCTTGGGGAACGACTATGGCTACACCTTC.

This chain joins TRBV4-3 and TRBJ1-1; the match to TRBD1 covers 8 bases. The CDR3 is 14 amino acids. From germline, CDR1 is LGHNA and CDR2 YSLEER. After removal of 2 bases from V and 4 bases from J, the junction contained 3 bases not matched to a gene. In DNA, the CDR3 is TGCGCCAGCAGCCAAAAACAGGGGGGCACTGAAGCTTTCTTT. Its protein product is CASSQKQGGTEAFF.

The chain couples TRBV29-1 to TRBJ1-1, with D hard to call. The CDR3 length is 13 residues. Trimming took off 8 bases at V and 5 bases at J, with 18 bases between the two ends. Germline CDR1 SQVTM, CDR2 ANQGSEA. CDR3 bases: TGCAGCTGTTCCGAGGGCGTACGGACTGAAGCTTTCTTT. Its translation is CSCSEGVRTEAFF. Looking up the rest from reference TRBV29-1 and TRBJ1-1 gives the full variable domain: SAVISQKPSRDICQRGTSLTIQCQVDSQVTMMFWYRQQPGQSLTLIATANQGSEATYESGFVIDKFPISRPNLTFSTLTVSNMSPEDSSIYLCSCSEGVRTEAFFGQGTRLTVV.

V and J are TRBV5-1 and TRBJ2-3, with 14 bases matching TRBD2. J lost 4 bases, V lost 4 bases, and 2 bases had no gene match. CDR1 is SGHRS and CDR2 is YFSETQ in the germline V gene. The CDR3 consists of 15 residues. The DNA of the CDR3 is TGCGCCAGCAGCAGGGGACTAGCGGGAGCAGATACGCAGTATTTT. Protein: CASSRGLAGADTQYF.

This chain joins TRBV6-6 and TRBJ1-1; 8 bases match TRBD1. Per germline, CDR1 MNHNY and CDR2 SVGAGI (reference sequence). J gave up 10 bases and V 2 bases, and 6 bases lay outside the gene matches. The CDR3 loop spans 13 amino acids. CDR3: CASSYGSGGRAFF. CDR3 sequence (DNA): TGTGCCAGCAGTTACGGGTCAGGGGGCAGAGCTTTCTTT.

This clone was observed a few times. The chain joins TRBV7-2 to TRBJ1-5; D is perhaps TRBD1 (6 bases). The CDR3 is made up of 15 amino acids. Between the trimmed V and J ends, which lost 5 bases and 3 bases, there was a span of 14 bases. Germline lookup yields CDR1 SGHTA and CDR2 FQGNSA. The CDR3 region has the DNA TGTGCCAGCAGCCGAAATACAGGGTCCAATCAGCCCCAGCATTTT. Translation gives CASSRNTGSNQPQHF.

V usage is TRBV28 and J usage is TRBJ2-2; D unresolved. Between the trimmed V and J ends, which lost 5 bases and 8 bases, there was a span of 9 bases. CDR1 and CDR2 from the germline V gene are MDHEN and SYDVKM. The CDR3 has 12 residues. In DNA form, the CDR3 reads TGTGCCAGCAGTGTCAGCCTGGGGGAGCTGTTTTTT. This encodes CASSVSLGELFF. The complete variable domain, with remaining parts taken from reference TRBV28 and TRBJ2-2, reads DVKVTQSSRYLVKRTGEKVFLECVQDMDHENMFWYRQDPGLGLRLIYFSYDVKMKEKGDIPEGYSVSREKKERFSLILESASTNQTSMYLCASSVSLGELFFGEGSRLTVL.

CDR3 coding DNA: TGTGCCAGCAGCGTCGGGGTAGCAACTAATGAAAAACTGTTTTTT. Its protein product is CASSVGVATNEKLFF. This chain joins TRBV9 and TRBJ1-4; D is unclear. Deletions cut 2 bases from V and 0 bases from J, with 8 bases between. This CDR3 has 15 amino acids. Germline values: CDR1 SGDLS, CDR2 YYNGEE.

The CDR3 nucleotides read TGTGCCAGCAGTCCTCGACAGGGGGTTAATCAGCCCCAGCATTTT. It codes for CASSPRQGVNQPQHF. The chain links TRBV27 to TRBJ1-5; 9 bases map to TRBD1. V trimming: 5 bases; J trimming: 4 bases; junction bases outside the gene matches: 6. This CDR3 comprises 15 residues. CDR1 is MNHEY, CDR2 SMNVEV, per germline (reference sequence).

In this sample, this clone turned up many times. V usage is TRBV4-3 and J usage is TRBJ2-1, with TRBD1 matching 9 bases. There are 15 residues in the CDR3. The germline gives CDR1 LGHNA, CDR2 YSLEER. Unmatched junction bases numbered 3, after V lost 1 base and J lost 5 bases. The CDR3 sequence is CASSQVGQGNNEQFF. In DNA, the CDR3 is TGCGCCAGCAGCCAAGTGGGACAGGGAAACAATGAGCAGTTCTTC.

This clone was observed a handful of times. This chain uses TRBV29-1 with TRBJ2-5; TRBD1 matches at 7 bases. This CDR3 is 13 amino acids long. CDR1 and CDR2 from the germline V gene are SQVTM and ANQGSEA. The junction had 8 bases not matched to a gene; V was cut back by 2 bases and J by 8 bases. CDR3 bases: TGCAGCGTTGAATCGGGCAGGGGGACCACCCAGTACTTC. This codes for CSVESGRGTTQYF.

V usage is TRBV6-5 and J usage is TRBJ2-7; D might be TRBD2 (5 bases). V lost 0 bases and J 5 bases, leaving 14 bases between the germline ends. CDR1 is MNHEY and CDR2 is SVGAGI in the germline V gene. The CDR3 consists of 15 residues. The CDR3 DNA reads as TGTGCCAGCAGTTACTCCTATTCTGTCGGGAACGAGCAGTACTTC. Its protein is CASSYSYSVGNEQYF.

This chain uses TRBV7-9 with TRBJ2-1; D possibly matches TRBD1 or TRBD2 (5 bases each). With 5 bases removed from V and 2 bases from J, the gap between germline ends came to 13 bases. Per germline, CDR1 SEHNR and CDR2 FQNEAQ (reference sequence). The CDR3 is made up of 15 amino acids. The CDR3 loop is CASSPGAGPYNEQFF. CDR3 nucleotides: TGTGCCAGCAGCCCCGGGGCAGGGCCCTACAATGAGCAGTTCTTC.

The chain combines TRBV21-1 with TRBJ2-1; the table names TRBD2, a call not compared with the DNA. TRBV21-1 is flagged as a pseudogene. The CDR3 is 19 residues long. CDR3 bases: TGTGCCAGCAGCTTAAGGACTAGCGGGGGCCCTAGCTCCTACAATGAGCAGTTCTTC. Translation: CASSLRTSGGPSSYNEQFF.